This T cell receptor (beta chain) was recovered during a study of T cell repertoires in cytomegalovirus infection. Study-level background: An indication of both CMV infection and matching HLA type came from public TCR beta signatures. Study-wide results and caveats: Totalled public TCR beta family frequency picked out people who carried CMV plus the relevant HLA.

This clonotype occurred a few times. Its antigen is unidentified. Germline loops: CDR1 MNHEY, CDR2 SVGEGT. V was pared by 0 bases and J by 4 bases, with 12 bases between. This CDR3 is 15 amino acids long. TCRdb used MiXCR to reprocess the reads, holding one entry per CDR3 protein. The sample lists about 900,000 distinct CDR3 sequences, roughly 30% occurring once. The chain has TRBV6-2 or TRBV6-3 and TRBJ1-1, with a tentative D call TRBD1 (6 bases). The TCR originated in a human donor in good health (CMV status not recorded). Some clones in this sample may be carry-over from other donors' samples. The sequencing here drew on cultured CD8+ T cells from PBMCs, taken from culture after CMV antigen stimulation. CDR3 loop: CASSYSTGAGTEAFF. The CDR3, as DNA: TGTGCCAGCAGTTACTCGACGGGGGCAGGCACTGAAGCTTTCTTT.